This T cell receptor beta chain was recovered during a study of Ad26.COV2.S vaccination and SARS-CoV-2 variants. Clones were sequenced by immunoSEQ multiplex PCR, and TCRdb holds only the in-frame ones, with some missing. This table holds about 350,000 clones, approximately 90% found once. With 2 bases removed from V and 2 bases from J, the gap between germline ends came to 12 bases. This CDR3 is 16 amino acids long. CDR1 and CDR2 from the germline V gene are KGHSH and LQKENI. Treatment here: around 19 received Ad26.COV2.S at low or high dose, single or two shots; about five received placebo; per-sample allocation not given. Day 63 following the first vaccine or placebo injection was when the samples were taken.

The sample consisted of peripheral blood, taken in a trial of Ad26.COV2.S vaccine versus placebo. The receptor was derived from a person aged 18-60 years who received the Ad26.COV2.S COVID-19 vaccine or a placebo. The chain couples TRBV18 to TRBJ2-2; D possibly corresponds to TRBD2 (6 bases). CDR3 nucleotides: TGTGCCAGCTCACCAGGGTCAGGGACTAACACCGGGGAGCTGTTTTTT. Translating it yields CASSPGSGTNTGELFF.